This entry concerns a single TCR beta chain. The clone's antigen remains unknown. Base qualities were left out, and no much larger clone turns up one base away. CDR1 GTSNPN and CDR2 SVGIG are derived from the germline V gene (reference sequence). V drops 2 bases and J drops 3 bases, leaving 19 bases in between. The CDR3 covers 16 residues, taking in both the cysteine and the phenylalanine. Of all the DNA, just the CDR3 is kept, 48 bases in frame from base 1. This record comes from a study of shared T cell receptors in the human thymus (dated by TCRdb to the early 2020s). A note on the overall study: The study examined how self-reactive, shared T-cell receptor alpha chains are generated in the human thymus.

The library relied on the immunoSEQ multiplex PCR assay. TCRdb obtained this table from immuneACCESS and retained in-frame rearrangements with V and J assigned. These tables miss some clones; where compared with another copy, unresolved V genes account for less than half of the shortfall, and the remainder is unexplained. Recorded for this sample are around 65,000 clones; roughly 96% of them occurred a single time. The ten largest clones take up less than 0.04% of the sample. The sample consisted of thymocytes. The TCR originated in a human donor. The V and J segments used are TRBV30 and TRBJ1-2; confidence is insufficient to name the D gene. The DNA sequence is TGTGCCTGGAGTAGTGGCAGAGCGAGGCCATACTATGGCTACACCTTC. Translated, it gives CAWSSGRARPYYGYTF.